These 12 T cell receptor beta chains were all obtained from the same sample, sequenced in a study of shared clonotypes between healthy human individuals. Some clones are missing from TCRdb's copy, which holds only in-frame ones; the method was immunoSEQ multiplex PCR. The sample records around 450,000 clones, around 79% being singletons. Sequencing was carried out using PBMCs. These receptors were collected from a middle-aged woman in good health. Some clones in this sample may be carry-over from other donors' samples.

This chain uses TRBV30 with TRBJ2-3, with TRBD2 identical over 7 bases. With V trimmed by 0 bases and J by 6 bases, 9 bases remained unmatched. This CDR3 comprises 15 residues. Germline CDR1 and CDR2: GTSNPN and SVGIG (reference sequence). The CDR3 loop is CAWSVFGGSSDTQYF. The CDR3 DNA follows: TGTGCCTGGAGTGTATTCGGGGGGTCGAGTGATACGCAGTATTTT.

This rearrangement joins TRBV9 to TRBJ2-1, with D possibly matching TRBD2 (6 bases). Germline CDR1 is SGDLS and CDR2 is YYNGEE. Trimming stripped 0 bases from V and 6 bases from J, with 13 bases between. This CDR3 spans 15 amino acids. The CDR3 spells CASSVDGTSLNEQFF. CDR3 bases: TGTGCCAGCAGCGTAGACGGGACTTCACTCAATGAGCAGTTCTTC.

The chain joins TRBV7-8 to TRBJ1-5, with unresolved D. With 1 base removed from V and 4 bases from J, the gap between germline ends came to 14 bases. Looked up from germline, CDR1 is SGHVS and CDR2 is FQNEAQ. The CDR3 is made up of 16 amino acids. The CDR3 spells CASSLGPDIRNQPQHF. Written as DNA, the CDR3 is TGTGCCAGCAGCTTAGGCCCCGACATCAGGAATCAGCCCCAGCATTTT.

V is TRBV11-2 and J is TRBJ2-5; D is unresolved. V gave up 4 bases and J gave up 0 bases, with 9 bases separating them. The germline CDR1 and CDR2 sequences are SGHAT and FQNNGV. The CDR3 spans 14 residues. This CDR3 reads CASSSVGHQETQYF. The CDR3 region has the DNA TGTGCCAGCAGCTCCGTCGGCCACCAAGAGACCCAGTACTTC.

V usage is TRBV27 and J usage is TRBJ2-1; D is perhaps TRBD1 (6 bases). Trimming shortened V by 3 bases and J by 0 bases, and 9 bases separated the two germline ends. There are 15 residues in the CDR3. In germline, CDR1 is MNHEY, CDR2 SMNVEV (reference sequence). The CDR3 is CASSLGTSSYNEQFF. CDR3 nucleotides: TGTGCCAGCAGTTTGGGGACAAGCTCCTACAATGAGCAGTTCTTC.

The chain recombines TRBV19 with TRBJ2-5; 8 nucleotides line up with TRBD1. The CDR3 is 17 residues long. Germline CDR1 reads LNHDA; CDR2 reads SQIVND (reference sequence). V shed 8 bases and J 5 bases; nucleotides not matched to a gene: 19. In DNA, the CDR3 is TGTGCCAGTTGTAGCCGAGGATCAGGACAGGGCGGGGAGACCCAGTACTTC. This translates into CASCSRGSGQGGETQYF.

This clone was seen many times. The chain joins TRBV4-2 to TRBJ2-1; D is unclear. In germline, CDR1 is LGHNA, CDR2 YNFKEQ. V shed 0 bases and J shed 0 bases, with 12 bases lying between them. The length of the CDR3 is 17 residues. DNA of the CDR3: TGTGCCAGCAGCCAAGATCTCGAGGCGAGCTCCTACAATGAGCAGTTCTTC. As protein: CASSQDLEASSYNEQFF.

This clone was observed a few times. The chain carries TRBV6-6 and TRBJ2-7; D is unclear. Germline-derived CDR1 and CDR2 are MNHNY and SVGAGI (reference sequence). This CDR3 comprises 13 residues. V was pared by 6 bases and J by 2 bases, with 11 bases between. As DNA, the CDR3 is TGTGCCAGCAGCCGAGATCGGACCTACGAGCAGTACTTC. It translates to CASSRDRTYEQYF.

J is TRBJ2-3 and V is TRBV29-1; D ambiguous. The germline V and J ends were trimmed by 3 bases and 4 bases, with 8 bases remaining between them. CDR1 is SQVTM and CDR2 is ANQGSEA in the germline V gene. The CDR3 has 12 residues. The CDR3 sequence is CSVDGRPDTQYF. In DNA form, the CDR3 reads TGCAGCGTTGACGGACGCCCAGATACGCAGTATTTT.

This clone appeared a single time. The gene calls are TRBV5-1 and TRBJ1-1; no definite D call. Germline V gives CDR1 SGHRS, CDR2 YFSETQ. The V and J ends lost 2 bases and 3 bases respectively, with 8 bases between them. This CDR3 has 13 amino acids. Here the CDR3 reads CASSFKRDTEAFF. CDR3 DNA: TGCGCCAGCAGCTTTAAACGGGACACTGAAGCTTTCTTT.

This chain uses TRBV6-1 with TRBJ2-1; 12 bases are a match to TRBD2. The germline V gene encodes CDR1 MNHNS and CDR2 SASEGT. After removal of 0 bases from V and 8 bases from J, the junction contained 8 bases not matched to a gene. This CDR3 is built from 17 residues. The CDR3 here is CASSEARTSGALDEQFF. The CDR3 coding sequence is TGTGCCAGCAGTGAAGCACGGACTAGCGGGGCCTTGGATGAGCAGTTCTTC.

The chain joins TRBV28 to TRBJ1-2, with D perhaps TRBD1 (6 bases). Trimming shortened V by 3 bases and J by 2 bases, and 13 bases separated the two germline ends. Germline CDR1 reads MDHEN; CDR2 reads SYDVKM. The CDR3 spans 15 residues. CDR3 bases: TGTGCCAGCAGTTTTAGGAGGGGGGTAAACTATGGCTACACCTTC. Amino acid sequence: CASSFRRGVNYGYTF.